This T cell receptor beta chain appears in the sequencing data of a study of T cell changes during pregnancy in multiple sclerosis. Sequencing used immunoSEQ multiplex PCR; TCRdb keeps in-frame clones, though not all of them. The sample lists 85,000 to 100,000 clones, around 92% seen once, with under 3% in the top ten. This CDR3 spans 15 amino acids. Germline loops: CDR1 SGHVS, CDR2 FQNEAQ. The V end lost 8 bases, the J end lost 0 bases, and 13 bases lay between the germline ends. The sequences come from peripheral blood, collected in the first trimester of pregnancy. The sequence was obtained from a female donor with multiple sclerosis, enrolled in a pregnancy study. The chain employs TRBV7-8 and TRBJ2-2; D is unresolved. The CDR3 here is CASRKRRPNTGELFF. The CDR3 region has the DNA TGTGCCAGCCGAAAGCGCAGACCGAACACCGGGGAGCTGTTTTTT.